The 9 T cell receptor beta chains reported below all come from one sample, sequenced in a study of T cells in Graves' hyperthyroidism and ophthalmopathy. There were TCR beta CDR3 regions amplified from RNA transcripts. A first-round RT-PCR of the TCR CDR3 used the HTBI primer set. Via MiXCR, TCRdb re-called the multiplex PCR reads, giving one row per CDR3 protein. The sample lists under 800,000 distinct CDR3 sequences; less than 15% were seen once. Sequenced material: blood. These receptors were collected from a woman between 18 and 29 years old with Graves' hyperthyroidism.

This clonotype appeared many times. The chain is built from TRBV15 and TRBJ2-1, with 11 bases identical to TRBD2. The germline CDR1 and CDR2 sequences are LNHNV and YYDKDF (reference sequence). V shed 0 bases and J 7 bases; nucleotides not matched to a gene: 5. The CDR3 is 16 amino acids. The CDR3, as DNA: TGTGCCACCAGCAGAGAGCTAGCGGGAGGCCGAAATGAGCAGTTCTTC. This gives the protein CATSRELAGGRNEQFF.

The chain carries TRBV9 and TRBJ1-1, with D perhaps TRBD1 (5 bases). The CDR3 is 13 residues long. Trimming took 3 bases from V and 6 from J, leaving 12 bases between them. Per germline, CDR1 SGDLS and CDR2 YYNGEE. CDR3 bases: TGTGCCAGCAGCGCGGGGGGGGGGGCTGAAGCTTTCTTT. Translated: CASSAGGGAEAFF.

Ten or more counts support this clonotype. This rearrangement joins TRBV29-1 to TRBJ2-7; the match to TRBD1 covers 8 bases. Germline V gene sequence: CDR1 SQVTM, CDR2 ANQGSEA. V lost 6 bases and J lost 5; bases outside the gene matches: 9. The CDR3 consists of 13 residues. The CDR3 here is CSVGQGFSHEQYF. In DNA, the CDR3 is TGCAGCGTAGGACAGGGATTTAGCCACGAGCAGTACTTC.

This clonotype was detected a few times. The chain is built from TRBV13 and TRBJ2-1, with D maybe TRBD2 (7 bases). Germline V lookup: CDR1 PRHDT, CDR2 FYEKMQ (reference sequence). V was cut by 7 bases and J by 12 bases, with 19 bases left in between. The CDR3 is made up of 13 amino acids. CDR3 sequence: CASTQRGGRSQFF. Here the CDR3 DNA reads TGTGCCAGCACCCAAAGGGGGGGCCGCTCGCAGTTCTTC.

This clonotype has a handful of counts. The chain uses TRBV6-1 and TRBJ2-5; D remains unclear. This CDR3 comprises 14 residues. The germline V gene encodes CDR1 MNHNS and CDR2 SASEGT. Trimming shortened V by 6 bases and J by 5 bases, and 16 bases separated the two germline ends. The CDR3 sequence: CASRAFLGGETQYF. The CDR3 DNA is TGTGCCAGCAGAGCATTCCTAGGCGGCGAGACCCAGTACTTC.

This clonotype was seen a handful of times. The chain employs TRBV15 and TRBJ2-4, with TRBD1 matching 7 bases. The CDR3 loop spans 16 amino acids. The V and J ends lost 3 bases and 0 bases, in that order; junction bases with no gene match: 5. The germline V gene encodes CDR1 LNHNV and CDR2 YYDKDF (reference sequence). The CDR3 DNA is TGTGCCACCAGCAGCCGACAGGGTCTAGCCAAAAACATTCAGTACTTC. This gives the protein CATSSRQGLAKNIQYF.

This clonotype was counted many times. In nucleotides, the CDR3 is TGTGCCAGCAGTCCAACGACTAGCGGGGGCGGACAACGCCAGTTCTTC. Residues: CASSPTTSGGGQRQFF. V usage is TRBV6-1 and J usage is TRBJ2-1; 12 nucleotides match TRBD2. The CDR3 spans 16 residues. The germline V gene encodes CDR1 MNHNS and CDR2 SASEGT. The V segment lost 5 bases and the J segment 13 bases; nucleotides outside the gene matches: 15.

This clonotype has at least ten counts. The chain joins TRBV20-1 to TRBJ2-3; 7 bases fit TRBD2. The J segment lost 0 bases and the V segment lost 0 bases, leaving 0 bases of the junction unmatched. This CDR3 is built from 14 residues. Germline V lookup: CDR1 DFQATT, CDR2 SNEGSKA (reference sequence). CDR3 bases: TGCAGTGCTAGAGAAGCGGGAAGCACAGATACGCAGTATTTT. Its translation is CSAREAGSTDTQYF.

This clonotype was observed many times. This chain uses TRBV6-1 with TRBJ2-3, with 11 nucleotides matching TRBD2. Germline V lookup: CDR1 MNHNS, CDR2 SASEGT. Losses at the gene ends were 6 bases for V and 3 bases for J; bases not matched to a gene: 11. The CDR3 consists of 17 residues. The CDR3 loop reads CASRPLAGVSSTDTQYF. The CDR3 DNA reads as TGTGCCAGCAGACCACTAGCGGGAGTGAGTTCAACAGATACGCAGTATTTT.